Below are 24 T cell receptor beta chains sequenced from a single sample in a study of early T cells in non-severe SARS-CoV-2 infection. In TCRdb, the 5' RACE reads were re-called with MiXCR into one record per CDR3 protein. The data show tens of thousands of distinct CDR3 sequences, 12% seen once. Sequencing used whole blood, obtained at baseline. The receptors were gathered from an adult who was a healthcare worker with PCR-confirmed SARS-CoV-2 infection or an uninfected control (not recorded which). The donor label of this sample is uncertain.

The chain links TRBV24-1 to TRBJ2-2, with TRBD2 identical over 11 bases. J gave up 4 bases and V 9 bases, and 6 bases lay outside the gene matches. Germline V lookup: CDR1 KGHDR, CDR2 SFDVKD. The CDR3 sequence is 15 residues long. The CDR3 DNA sequence: TGTGCCACCGGTACTAGCGGGGGAGTCACCGGGGAGCTGTTTTTT. This sequence encodes CATGTSGGVTGELFF.

This clonotype was recorded many times. This chain uses TRBV7-8 with TRBJ2-7; D remains ambiguous. The CDR3 loop spans 12 amino acids. V gave up 5 bases and J gave up 6 bases, with 11 bases separating them. Germline-derived CDR1 and CDR2 are SGHVS and FQNEAQ. The CDR3 is CASSVPLGEQYV. The DNA for the CDR3 is TGTGCCAGCAGCGTGCCTTTGGGCGAGCAGTACGTC.

This clonotype was recorded many times. The rearrangement joins TRBV10-2 to TRBJ2-7; TRBD1 matches 8 bases. The CDR3 runs 15 residues. Unmatched junction bases numbered 9, after V lost 4 bases and J lost 4 bases. Germline assignment: CDR1 WSHSY and CDR2 SAAADI. In DNA, the CDR3 is TGCGCCAGCAGTGTTGTGACAGGGGCAGATTACGAGCAGTACGTC. This sequence encodes CASSVVTGADYEQYV.

J is TRBJ2-2 and V is TRBV20-1, with 11 bases aligning to TRBD2. Germline CDR1 reads DFQATT; CDR2 reads SNEGSKA (reference sequence). V dropped 3 bases and J dropped 1; count of bases not matched to a gene: 4. This CDR3 has 16 residues. The CDR3 coding sequence is TGCAGTGCTAGCCCACTAGCGGGGGTGAACACCGGGGAGCTGTTTTTT. It specifies CSASPLAGVNTGELFF.

V usage is TRBV2 and J usage is TRBJ1-2, with 10 positions matching TRBD1. V gave up 6 bases and J gave up 2 bases; unmatched junction bases: 9. The CDR3 is 16 residues long. The germline V gene encodes CDR1 SNHLY and CDR2 FYNNEI. The CDR3 sequence is CASRIPGQGYNYGYTF. The CDR3 nucleotides read TGTGCCAGCAGGATACCGGGACAGGGGTACAACTATGGCTACACCTTC.

V is TRBV20-1 and J is TRBJ1-1; D not resolved. Germline CDR1 and CDR2: DFQATT and SNEGSKA (reference sequence). There are 13 residues in the CDR3. V was pared by 1 base and J by 2 bases, with 8 bases between. CDR3 residues: CSARGWGNTEAFF. DNA of the CDR3: TGCAGTGCTAGAGGCTGGGGAAACACTGAAGCTTTCTTT.

This clonotype was picked up a small number of times. The chain is built from TRBV5-1 and TRBJ1-6; D is unresolved. Germline lookup yields CDR1 SGHRS and CDR2 YFSETQ. Trimming removed 2 bases from V and 8 bases from J, with 20 bases in between. This CDR3 is built from 17 residues. CDR3 DNA: TGCGCCAGCAGCTTCGCGCCAGCAGCTTCAGCGGATTCACCCCTCCACTTT. Protein: CASSFAPAASADSPLHF.

This clonotype was counted between two and nine times. V gene TRBV10-3 combines with J gene TRBJ1-2; TRBD1 matches 7 bases. This CDR3 region has 12 residues. V trimming: 11 bases; J trimming: 4 bases; junction bases outside the gene matches: 7. The germline V gene has CDR1 ENHRY and CDR2 SYGVKD. The CDR3 nucleotides read TGTGCCTCCGGAGGGGGCGCCTATGGCTACACCTTC. Its protein is CASGGGAYGYTF.

This clonotype has at least ten counts. The chain carries TRBV13 and TRBJ2-3, with D possibly called TRBD1 or TRBD2 (5 bases each). Per the germline V gene, CDR1 is PRHDT and CDR2 is FYEKMQ (reference sequence). The CDR3 covers 13 residues. Trimming shortened V by 5 bases and J by 3 bases, and 9 bases separated the two germline ends. The CDR3 nucleotides read TGTGCCAGCAGCGCCTGGGGGACAGATACGCAGTATTTT. Its protein product is CASSAWGTDTQYF.

In its sample, this clonotype was seen many times. V and J are TRBV20-1 and TRBJ1-3; no firm D call. CDR3 length: 15 residues. The V gene lost 0 bases and the J gene lost 6 bases, with 15 bases spanning the gap. Germline V gives CDR1 DFQATT, CDR2 SNEGSKA (reference sequence). The CDR3 is CSARDPQRVENTIYF. The DNA of the CDR3 is TGCAGTGCTAGAGATCCCCAGAGGGTAGAAAACACCATATATTTT.

This clonotype was detected only a few times. This chain joins TRBV12-3 or TRBV12-4 and TRBJ1-1, with D unresolved. V was cut by 4 bases and J by 7 bases, with 10 bases left in between. This CDR3 region has 12 residues. The CDR3 here is CASSSRYHEAFF. CDR3 DNA sequence: TGTGCCAGCAGTTCTCGATACCATGAAGCTTTCTTT.

Many counts were recorded for this clonotype. This chain uses TRBV7-2 with TRBJ1-4; D gene unclear. Germline CDR1 reads SGHTA; CDR2 reads FQGNSA. V was pared by 1 base and J by 8 bases, with 8 bases between. This CDR3 spans 13 amino acids. The CDR3 loop is CASSLVGREKLFF. DNA of the CDR3: TGTGCCAGCAGCTTAGTCGGACGGGAAAAACTGTTTTTT.

This clonotype was seen a few times. The rearrangement joins TRBV20-1 to TRBJ1-4; 9 nucleotides agree with TRBD1. CDR1 DFQATT and CDR2 SNEGSKA come from the germline V gene (reference sequence). CDR3 length: 14 residues. With V trimmed by 5 bases and J by 3 bases, 4 bases remained unmatched. The CDR3 bases are TGCAGTGCTGAACAGGGGGCTGCTAATGAAAAACTGTTTTTT. Its translation: CSAEQGAANEKLFF.

The chain couples TRBV10-3 to TRBJ2-5; tentatively, D is TRBD2 (6 bases). This CDR3 is 15 amino acids long. From germline, CDR1 is ENHRY and CDR2 SYGVKD. Trimming removed 6 bases at V and 2 bases at J, with 16 bases between. The CDR3 is CAISDAGGGQETQYF. Here the CDR3 DNA reads TGTGCCATCAGCGACGCAGGTGGAGGGCAAGAGACCCAGTACTTC.

This clonotype appeared many times. The chain couples TRBV24-1 to TRBJ2-2, with D possibly TRBD2 on 5 matching bases. Germline V gene sequence: CDR1 KGHDR, CDR2 SFDVKD. CDR3 size: 14 residues. The V end was cut by 0 bases, the J end by 5 bases, with 6 bases between. The CDR3 loop reads CATSDLRGTGELFF. CDR3 in DNA: TGTGCCACCAGTGATTTGCGGGGAACCGGGGAGCTGTTTTTT.

The V gene is TRBV3-1, the J gene TRBJ2-7; TRBD2 matches at 11 bases. V lost 11 bases and J lost 5; bases outside the gene matches: 11. The CDR3 totals 14 residues. The germline V gene encodes CDR1 LGHDT and CDR2 YNNKEL (reference sequence). CDR3 nucleotides: TGTGCCGGGAAGTCTAGCGGGGGGCCCCACGAGCAGTACGTC. This translates into CAGKSSGGPHEQYV.

This clonotype has only a few counts. V is TRBV12-3 or TRBV12-4 and J is TRBJ1-1, with no clear D. The CDR3 is made up of 15 amino acids. Between the trimmed V and J ends, which lost 2 bases and 1 base, there was a span of 11 bases. The CDR3 protein is CASSLWLGKNTEAFF. In DNA, the CDR3 is TGTGCCAGCAGTTTATGGCTAGGGAAGAACACTGAAGCTTTCTTT.

This clonotype was detected ten times or more. V usage is TRBV6-6 and J usage is TRBJ1-4; 7 bases line up with TRBD1. The CDR3 consists of 16 residues. V trimming: 5 bases; J trimming: 7 bases; junction bases outside the gene matches: 13. Per germline, CDR1 MNHNY and CDR2 SVGAGI (reference sequence). The CDR3, as DNA: TGTGCCAGCAGTAACCGGGACAGCCCTGTGGGTGAAAAACTGTTTTTT. Translation gives CASSNRDSPVGEKLFF.

CDR3 amino acids: CSARVTDYGYTF. The CDR3 DNA reads as TGCAGTGCTAGAGTGACAGACTATGGCTACACCTTC. The chain is built from TRBV20-1 and TRBJ1-2; D perhaps matches TRBD1 (5 bases). CDR3 size: 12 residues. Germline CDR1 and CDR2: DFQATT and SNEGSKA (reference sequence). Trimming cost V 1 base and J 3 bases, with 6 bases left between them.

The genes are TRBV6-1 and TRBJ2-2; tentatively, D is TRBD1 or TRBD2 (5 bases each). V lost 5 bases, J lost 6 bases, and 13 bases lay in between. Germline V gives CDR1 MNHNS, CDR2 SASEGT. CDR3 length: 14 amino acids. CDR3 protein: CASSRDLMAGELFF. In DNA, the CDR3 is TGTGCCAGCAGTAGGGACCTCATGGCCGGGGAGCTGTTTTTT.

A few counts support this clonotype. The gene calls are TRBV7-2 and TRBJ1-1; the D is unclear. The CDR3 consists of 15 residues. Per germline, CDR1 SGHTA and CDR2 FQGNSA. Trimming pared 2 bases from V and 1 base from J, leaving 11 bases between. The CDR3 nucleotides are TGTGCCAGCAGCTTACTCTCTAGCCCGAACACTGAAGCTTTCTTT. This sequence encodes CASSLLSSPNTEAFF.

This clonotype was counted many times. The chain uses TRBV4-1 and TRBJ1-4; 7 positions match TRBD1. Germline loops: CDR1 MGHRA, CDR2 YSYEKL. CDR3 length: 21 residues. V shed 0 bases and J 5 bases; nucleotides not matched to a gene: 21. Here the CDR3 reads CASSQDSVSRTGGGPNEKLFF. In nucleotides, the CDR3 is TGCGCCAGCAGCCAAGATTCGGTGTCGAGGACAGGAGGGGGTCCGAATGAAAAACTGTTTTTT.

The rearrangement uses TRBV11-2 and TRBJ2-1, with 11 bases fitting TRBD2. V trimming: 5 bases; J trimming: 5 bases; junction bases outside the gene matches: 11. From germline, CDR1 is SGHAT and CDR2 FQNNGV. CDR3 length: 17 residues. In DNA, the CDR3 is TGTGCCAGCAGCCTCTTCTTCGGGACTAGCGGTAACAATGAGCAGTTCTTC. Its protein product is CASSLFFGTSGNNEQFF.

This clonotype has only a few counts. J is TRBJ2-1 and V is TRBV9; D gene uncertain. Trimming stripped 3 bases from V and 6 bases from J, with 7 bases between. From germline, CDR1 is SGDLS and CDR2 YYNGEE. The CDR3 length is 12 residues. As DNA, the CDR3 is TGTGCCAGCAGCGAGAGTAGCAATGAGCAGTTCTTC. It is translated as CASSESSNEQFF.